This T cell receptor (beta chain) appears in the sequencing data of a study of T cell responses to AZD1222 COVID-19 vaccine. Study results and limitations: The donor group comprised mostly white British people and more females; the analysis possibly underestimated clonal diversity. Just a handful of people given AZD1222 tested seropositive at baseline. Repertoire sampling occurred only after the peak T cell response. With dominance at 160-218 and 743-854, vaccine-associated CD4 TCRs spanned spike.

As concerns this clone: Its matching antigen is unknown.

TCRdb's table, derived via immunoSEQ multiplex PCR, lists solely in-frame clones and lacks some. The sample contains some 180,000 clones, roughly 92% of which appear only once. The sequencing used peripheral blood, collected 28 days after the second dose of the MenACWY control vaccine. The TCR sequence derives from an adult who received the MenACWY meningococcal vaccine as a control.

The CDR3 spells CARSLEGLAGNSSYNEQFF. CDR3 DNA sequence: TGTGCCAGAAGCTTGGAGGGACTAGCGGGTAATAGCTCCTACAATGAGCAGTTCTTC. The genes are TRBV5-3 and TRBJ2-1, with TRBD2 matching over 12 bases. TRBV5-3 is treated as an ORF (open reading frame) with a function not yet certain. The CDR3 covers 19 residues. V trimming: 0 bases; J trimming: 0 bases; junction bases outside the gene matches: 7.